This T cell receptor (beta chain) is drawn from a study of glioma-infiltrating T cells. The study, taken as a whole, reports: Gliomas, especially low-grade, showed above-expected tissue-blood divergence; non-neoplastic patients showed below. Only very few CDR3 sequences appeared in both tissue and blood.

Using RNA template, CDR3s of TCR alpha and beta were amplified with iRepertoire arm-PCR. One-step reverse transcription and amplification started from around 100-400 ng of tissue mRNA or PBMC total RNA. TCRdb used MiXCR to reprocess the multiplex PCR reads, holding one entry per CDR3 protein. The sample yields 100,000 to 150,000 distinct CDR3 sequences, approximately 23% seen once. CDR1 is SNHLY and CDR2 is FYNNEI in the germline V gene. CDR3 length: 15 residues. V shed 3 bases and J shed 0 bases, with 11 bases lying between them. This clonotype came up many times. Its antigen is unidentified. The sequenced sample was glioma tissue, nonneoplastic brain tissue, or PBMCs (not recorded which). The gene calls are TRBV2 and TRBJ2-5, with D tentatively TRBD1 (6 bases). The receptor's source is a human donor with low-grade glioma or glioblastoma, undergoing nonglioma brain surgery, or in good health (not recorded which). Here the CDR3 DNA reads TGTGCCAGCAGTGAGGGGACAAGATACCAAGAGACCCAGTACTTC. It encodes CASSEGTRYQETQYF.